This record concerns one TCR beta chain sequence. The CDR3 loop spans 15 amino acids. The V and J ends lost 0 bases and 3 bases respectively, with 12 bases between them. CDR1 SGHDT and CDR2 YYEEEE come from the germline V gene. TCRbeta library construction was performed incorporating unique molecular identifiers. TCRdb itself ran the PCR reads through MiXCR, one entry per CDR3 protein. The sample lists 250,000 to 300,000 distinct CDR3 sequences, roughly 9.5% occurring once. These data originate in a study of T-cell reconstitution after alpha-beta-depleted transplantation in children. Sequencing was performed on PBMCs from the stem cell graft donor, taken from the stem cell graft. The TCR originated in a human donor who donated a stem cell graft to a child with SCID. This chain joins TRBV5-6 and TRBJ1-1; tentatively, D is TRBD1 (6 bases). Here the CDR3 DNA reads TGTGCCAGCAGCTTGGGTTCCTCAGGGGACACTGAAGCTTTCTTT. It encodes CASSLGSSGDTEAFF.